This entry features one T cell receptor (beta chain) sequence. These data belong to a study of CD8+ T cells in alopecia areata. The CDR3 covers 15 residues. Trimming removed 2 bases at V and 4 bases at J, with 14 bases between. The germline gives CDR1 MNHEY, CDR2 SMNVEV (reference sequence). cDNA serving as the sequencing template came from extracted, reverse transcribed RNA. Produced via immunoSEQ multiplex PCR; TCRdb's table is partial and in-frame only. The sample lists some 130,000 clones; about three fifths were seen once. This sample comprised CD4+ T cells sorted from blood, obtained at week 0. This clonotype was sampled from a human donor with alopecia areata. V usage is TRBV27 and J usage is TRBJ1-2, with D possibly TRBD1 on 5 matching bases. DNA for the CDR3: TGTGCCAGCAGTTTAAGAGGGGAATCGGGCTATGGCTACACCTTC. It specifies CASSLRGESGYGYTF.